One sample yielded the 12 T cell receptor beta chains listed below, sequenced in a study of T-cell memory formation after mild COVID-19. TCRdb used MiXCR to reprocess the 5' RACE reads, holding one entry per CDR3 protein. The data contain a few hundred thousand distinct CDR3 sequences, around 25% of them singletons. Sequenced sample: PBMCs or a T cell subset sorted from them (not recorded which). The receptors were sampled from an adult woman who had mild COVID-19 (a few samples of this study predate the infection). Cell type and time point are not known.

This clonotype occurred a few times. The genes are TRBV20-1 and TRBJ2-2, with 10 bases identical to TRBD2. V was pared by 5 bases and J by 7 bases, with 10 bases of the junction left unmatched. The CDR3 covers 15 residues. Per germline, CDR1 DFQATT and CDR2 SNEGSKA (reference sequence). In nucleotides, the CDR3 is TGCAGTGCTCGAGCTAGCGGGAGAACGATCGGGGAGCTGTTTTTT. Encoded protein: CSARASGRTIGELFF.

The J gene is TRBJ1-2, the V gene TRBV3-1; tentatively, D is TRBD1 (6 bases). There are 15 residues in the CDR3. The V end was cut by 0 bases, the J end by 7 bases, with 15 bases between. Germline loops: CDR1 LGHDT, CDR2 YNNKEL (reference sequence). The CDR3 bases are TGTGCCAGCAGCCAAGACGCGGTACAGGGCGCTGGCTACACCTTC. It translates to CASSQDAVQGAGYTF.

This clonotype was seen more than once but under ten times. CDR3 nucleotides: TGTGCCACCAGTGACCTGACAGGTTACAATGAGCAGTTCTTC. Protein sequence: CATSDLTGYNEQFF. The J gene is TRBJ2-1, the V gene TRBV24-1; a possible D gene is TRBD1 (6 bases). The CDR3 sequence is 14 residues long. Germline V gene lookup returns CDR1 KGHDR and CDR2 SFDVKD. V lost 4 bases, J lost 4 bases, and 10 bases lay in between.

This chain links TRBV7-9 with TRBJ2-1, with 7 positions matching TRBD1. V lost 5 bases, J lost 15 bases, and 13 bases stayed unmatched. The CDR3 length is 13 residues. Germline CDR1 and CDR2: SEHNR and FQNEAQ (reference sequence). The CDR3 nucleotides read TGTGCCAGCAGCCTAAGCAACAGGGGAGTAGGGTTCTTC. Encoded protein: CASSLSNRGVGFF.

The sample holds a few counts of this clonotype. The chain has TRBV30 and TRBJ2-5; maybe TRBD1 (6 bases). Trimming pared 0 bases from V and 5 bases from J, leaving 7 bases between. Germline V gene sequence: CDR1 GTSNPN, CDR2 SVGIG (reference sequence). The length of the CDR3 is 12 residues. CDR3 loop: CAWSVQGETQYF. CDR3 nucleotide sequence: TGTGCCTGGAGTGTACAGGGTGAGACCCAGTACTTC.

The V and J genes are TRBV7-2 and TRBJ1-3; TRBD1 might be the D (6 bases). The V end lost 1 base, the J end lost 0 bases, and 19 bases lay between the germline ends. Germline V gives CDR1 SGHTA, CDR2 FQGNSA. The CDR3 covers 19 residues. For the CDR3, the DNA is TGTGCCAGCAGCTTAGGGACAGAGTCACTTCTACCCTCTGGAAACACCATATATTTT. Translated, it gives CASSLGTESLLPSGNTIYF.

This clonotype was seen more than once but under ten times. This sequence joins TRBV7-9 and TRBJ2-7; tentative D call: TRBD2 (5 bases). Looked up from germline, CDR1 is SEHNR and CDR2 is FQNEAQ (reference sequence). CDR3 length equals 16 residues. V lost 4 bases and J 0 bases, leaving 16 bases between the germline ends. CDR3 sequence: CASSSPLEGSSYEQYF. The CDR3 DNA reads as TGTGCCAGCAGCTCCCCCTTAGAGGGAAGCTCCTACGAGCAGTACTTC.

This clonotype came up a few times. V usage is TRBV19 and J usage is TRBJ2-1, with 12 bases fitting TRBD2. This CDR3 is 15 amino acids long. The germline V gene encodes CDR1 LNHDA and CDR2 SQIVND (reference sequence). The junction had 0 bases not matched to a gene; V was cut back by 1 base and J by 5 bases. The CDR3 reads CASSIGLAGDNEQFF. The CDR3 nucleotides read TGTGCCAGTAGTATAGGACTAGCGGGAGACAATGAGCAGTTCTTC.

The V gene is TRBV15, the J gene TRBJ2-7, with D hard to call. The V end lost 3 bases, the J end lost 5 bases, and 11 bases lay between the germline ends. There are 13 residues in the CDR3. Per the germline V gene, CDR1 is LNHNV and CDR2 is YYDKDF (reference sequence). The CDR3 loop reads CATSRHGNHEQYF. In nucleotides, the CDR3 is TGTGCCACCAGCAGGCATGGGAACCACGAGCAGTACTTC.

This clonotype occurred once. This sequence joins TRBV29-1 and TRBJ1-1; tentative D call: TRBD1 (6 bases). Trimming took 7 bases from V and 5 from J, leaving 14 bases between them. This CDR3 spans 12 amino acids. The germline gives CDR1 SQVTM, CDR2 ANQGSEA. The CDR3 spells CSAQGGGTEAFF. CDR3 DNA sequence: TGCAGCGCCCAAGGGGGAGGAACTGAAGCTTTCTTT. The whole variable domain, filled in from reference TRBV29-1 and TRBJ1-1, reads SAVISQKPSRDICQRGTSLTIQCQVDSQVTMMFWYRQQPGQSLTLIATANQGSEATYESGFVIDKFPISRPNLTFSTLTVSNMSPEDSSIYLCSAQGGGTEAFFGQGTRLTVV.

This clonotype was seen a handful of times. The genes are TRBV2 and TRBJ2-6, with D possibly being TRBD2 (5 bases). V was trimmed by 5 bases and J by 1 base, leaving 18 bases between them. Per germline, CDR1 SNHLY and CDR2 FYNNEI. The CDR3 covers 18 residues. The CDR3 reads CASSRRVMGGSGANVLTF. CDR3 nucleotides: TGTGCCAGCAGTCGCCGGGTGATGGGCGGGTCTGGGGCCAACGTCCTGACTTTC.

The J gene is TRBJ2-1, the V gene TRBV27, with 7 bases aligning to TRBD1. The V segment lost 7 bases and the J segment 6 bases; nucleotides outside the gene matches: 15. The CDR3 is 16 amino acids. The germline CDR1 and CDR2 sequences are MNHEY and SMNVEV (reference sequence). The CDR3: CASTKFGQGVFNEQFF. The CDR3 DNA sequence: TGTGCCAGCACTAAGTTCGGGCAGGGGGTGTTCAATGAGCAGTTCTTC.